A single sample is the source of the 13 T cell receptor beta chains below, sequenced in a study of regulatory T cells in long-lasting Graves disease. Through Arm-PCR of CDR3 regions and iRepertoire HTBI primers, TCR beta libraries were built. One entry per CDR3 protein results from TCRdb running MiXCR on the multiplex PCR reads. The repertoire includes under 700,000 distinct CDR3 sequences, approximately 16% of them detected once, and 25% sits in the top ten. Time point given: newly diagnosed GD, antithyroid drugs for less than 3 months. PBMC-derived RNA was used for the TCR library. These data were also filed under a second study, of T cells in Graves' hyperthyroidism and ophthalmopathy.

The sequences come from peripheral blood mononuclear cells (PBMCs), collected at new diagnosis, from a patient treated with antithyroid drugs. These receptors came from a woman in her forties or fifties with Graves disease.

This clonotype was observed many times. The J gene is TRBJ1-1, the V gene TRBV7-3; TRBD1 agrees at 7 bases. This CDR3 comprises 16 residues. J was trimmed by 7 bases and V by 5 bases; bases with no gene match: 16. The germline V gene encodes CDR1 SGHTA and CDR2 FQGTGA. CDR3 protein: CASSPRQGDAVLEAFF. DNA for the CDR3: TGTGCCAGCAGCCCCCGACAGGGAGATGCAGTCCTTGAAGCTTTCTTT.

This clonotype was picked up many times. The genes are TRBV2 and TRBJ2-7, with D possibly being TRBD1 (6 bases). CDR3 length equals 14 residues. Trimming removed 2 bases at V and 6 bases at J, with 14 bases between. Germline CDR1 reads SNHLY; CDR2 reads FYNNEI. Written as DNA, the CDR3 is TGTGCCAGCAGTGAAATTAGGACAGTTTCCGAGCAGTACTTC. Amino acid sequence: CASSEIRTVSEQYF.

This clonotype was seen only a few times. This chain uses TRBV10-3 with TRBJ2-7; maybe TRBD2 (6 bases). The germline V and J ends were trimmed by 8 bases and 6 bases, with 14 bases remaining between them. Germline values: CDR1 ENHRY, CDR2 SYGVKD. CDR3 length: 12 amino acids. The DNA for the CDR3 is TGTGCCATCGGAGGGGTGGATAGCGAGCAGTACTTC. Residues: CAIGGVDSEQYF.

There are many counts of this clonotype. The rearrangement joins TRBV2 to TRBJ2-1, with D maybe TRBD2 (6 bases). The germline CDR1 and CDR2 sequences are SNHLY and FYNNEI. Trimming removed 7 bases from V and 8 bases from J, with 21 bases in between. The CDR3 sequence is 15 residues long. DNA for the CDR3: TGTGCCAGCAACCTAAGGAGGGTAGAGGAGGATGAGCAGTTCTTC. Residues: CASNLRRVEEDEQFF.

There are many counts of this clonotype. This chain uses TRBV28 with TRBJ2-5; TRBD1 aligns across 9 bases. After removal of 4 bases from V and 5 bases from J, the junction contained 11 bases not matched to a gene. The CDR3 totals 16 residues. Germline V gives CDR1 MDHEN, CDR2 SYDVKM. The DNA for the CDR3 is TGTGCCAGCAGTTCCTACAGGGGGCCCTCCGGGGAGACCCAGTACTTC. It translates to CASSSYRGPSGETQYF.

This clonotype appeared many times. The rearrangement links TRBV28 to TRBJ2-7, with D perhaps being TRBD1 or TRBD2 (5 bases each). Trimming removed 6 bases at V and 5 bases at J, with 11 bases between. Germline V lookup: CDR1 MDHEN, CDR2 SYDVKM. The CDR3 covers 12 residues. The CDR3 here is CASSPGQNEQYF. The CDR3 DNA reads TGTGCCAGCAGCCCGGGGCAGAACGAGCAGTACTTC.

This clonotype came up many times. The J gene is TRBJ1-1, the V gene TRBV30; unclear D gene. Trimming took off 2 bases at V and 0 bases at J, with 7 bases between the two ends. The CDR3 consists of 13 residues. The germline V gene has CDR1 GTSNPN and CDR2 SVGIG (reference sequence). CDR3 protein: CAWSPPLNTEAFF. DNA of the CDR3: TGTGCCTGGAGTCCGCCACTGAACACTGAAGCTTTCTTT.

This rearrangement joins TRBV27 to TRBJ2-6; no firm D call. The V gene lost 5 bases and the J gene lost 4 bases, with 27 bases spanning the gap. CDR1 MNHEY and CDR2 SMNVEV come from the germline V gene (reference sequence). The CDR3 loop spans 20 amino acids. CDR3 region: CASSIKTPVSVGLGANVLTF. CDR3 sequence (DNA): TGTGCCAGCAGTATAAAAACCCCGGTTAGTGTCGGGTTGGGGGCCAACGTCCTGACTTTC.

This clonotype has a handful of counts. A clone one base away is much larger, so this may be a read error. This chain uses TRBV11-2 with TRBJ2-1; tentatively, D is TRBD2 (6 bases). The DNA end favors TRBJ2-5, so the J call may be wrong. Germline V gene lookup returns CDR1 SGHAT and CDR2 FQNNGV. The length of the CDR3 is 16 residues. CDR3 residues: CASGQTSFRSQETQYF. CDR3 DNA sequence: TGTGCCAGCGGCCAGACTAGTTTTCGGAGCCAAGAGACCCAGTACTTC.

The chain links TRBV3-1 to TRBJ2-3; the match to TRBD2 covers 7 bases. The CDR3 has 14 residues. V lost 5 bases, J lost 8 bases, and 10 bases stayed unmatched. Germline V gene lookup returns CDR1 LGHDT and CDR2 YNNKEL (reference sequence). CDR3 bases: TGTGCCAGCAGCTCCCCGGGGAGGGAGGGTACGCAGTATTTT. Protein product: CASSSPGREGTQYF.

V usage is TRBV7-2 and J usage is TRBJ1-1, with a possible D match to TRBD1 (6 bases). The CDR3 loop spans 15 amino acids. Trimming removed 3 bases at V and 3 bases at J, with 14 bases between. Per the germline V gene, CDR1 is SGHTA and CDR2 is FQGNSA. As DNA, the CDR3 is TGTGCCAGCAGCTTGCAACAGGGTGGAGACACTGAAGCTTTCTTT. It encodes CASSLQQGGDTEAFF.

This clonotype was observed at least ten times. The V call is TRBV27, the J call TRBJ1-2; D is unclear. Trimming removed 6 bases from V and 4 bases from J, with 18 bases in between. In germline, CDR1 is MNHEY, CDR2 SMNVEV (reference sequence). This CDR3 has 15 residues. As DNA, the CDR3 is TGTGCCAGCAGCCCCATTTTGTCCGACGCCTATGGCTACACCTTC. Its translation is CASSPILSDAYGYTF.

This clonotype was counted only a few times. The chain recombines TRBV4-1 with TRBJ2-7; TRBD1 agrees at 8 bases. Germline V gene data show CDR1 as MGHRA and CDR2 as YSYEKL. CDR3 length: 17 residues. The trim removed 0 bases at V and 2 bases at J, leaving 9 bases unmatched. The CDR3 DNA is TGCGCCAGCAGCCAAGATCGAATCAGGGGGCGCCCCTACGAGCAGTACTTC. Amino acids: CASSQDRIRGRPYEQYF.